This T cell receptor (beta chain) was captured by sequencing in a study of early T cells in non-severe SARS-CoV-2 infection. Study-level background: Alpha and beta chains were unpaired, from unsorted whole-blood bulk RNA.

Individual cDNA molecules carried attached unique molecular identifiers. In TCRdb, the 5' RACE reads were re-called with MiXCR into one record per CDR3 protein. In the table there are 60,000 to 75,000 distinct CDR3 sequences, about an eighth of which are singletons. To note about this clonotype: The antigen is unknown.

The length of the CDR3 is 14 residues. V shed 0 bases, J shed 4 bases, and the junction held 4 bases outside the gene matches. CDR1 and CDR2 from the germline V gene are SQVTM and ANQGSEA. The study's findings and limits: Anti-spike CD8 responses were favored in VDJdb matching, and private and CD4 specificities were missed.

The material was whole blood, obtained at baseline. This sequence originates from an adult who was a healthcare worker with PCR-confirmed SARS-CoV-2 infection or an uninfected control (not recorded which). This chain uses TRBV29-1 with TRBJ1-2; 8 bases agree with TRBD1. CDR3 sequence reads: CSVEESGQVYGYTF. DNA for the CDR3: TGCAGCGTTGAAGAATCGGGACAGGTCTATGGCTACACCTTC.